The clone carrying this TCR beta chain appeared a single time. The record originates from a study of blood T cell repertoires in COVID-19. At the level of the study: COVID-19 samples from acute and convalescent phases originated in the United States, Italy and Spain. T cells, B-cell-depleted T cells, or PBMCs supplied cDNA or gDNA.

The germline V gene encodes CDR1 GTSNPN and CDR2 SVGIG (reference sequence). This CDR3 has 15 amino acids. The V gene lost 3 bases and the J gene lost 5 bases, with 16 bases spanning the gap. As originally analysed: It was from reference gene primer amplification that nucleated cell counts were estimated. Sequenced by immunoSEQ multiplex PCR; TCRdb stores in-frame clones only, minus some. Clone size and V and J calls were adopted from that table, with D and trimming inferred from the DNA. Among roughly 100,000 clones listed, 80% to 85% were seen once. This clonotype originated in a man at least 80 years old with acute or convalescent COVID-19. The chain is built from TRBV30 and TRBJ1-4; TRBD1 might be the D (5 bases). Sequences were obtained from peripheral blood. The CDR3 DNA is TGTGCCTGGAGCGTGTCTGGGACTTGGAATGAAAAACTGTTTTTT. This sequence encodes CAWSVSGTWNEKLFF.